The 7 T cell receptor beta chains presented below share a single source sample, sequenced in a study of cytomegalovirus exposure and HLA in healthy donors. Both 60 Vbeta primers and 13 Jbeta primers went into the PCR. TCRdb's table, derived via immunoSEQ multiplex PCR, lists solely in-frame clones and lacks some. The table records about 120,000 clones, around 76% of them present only once. The sequencing sample was made of PBMCs. These receptors originate from a woman in her forties in good health and CMV-seropositive.

The CDR3 DNA follows: TGTGCCTGGAGTCAGGGGGCCTCCTACGAGCAGTACTTC. Translated, it gives CAWSQGASYEQYF. This chain connects TRBV30 to TRBJ2-7, with 8 bases that match TRBD1. There are 13 residues in the CDR3. V shed 2 bases and J 0 bases; nucleotides not matched to a gene: 0. CDR1 is GTSNPN and CDR2 is SVGIG in the germline V gene (reference sequence).

This clone has a single count. The chain links TRBV5-4 to TRBJ1-2, with D uncertain. Trimming removed 4 bases at V and 4 bases at J, with 8 bases between. Germline V CDR1 and CDR2: SGHNT, YYREEE (reference sequence). CDR3 size: 12 residues. CDR3: CASSPGSYGYTF. The CDR3 bases are TGTGCCAGCAGCCCAGGATCCTATGGCTACACCTTC.

This clone was seen a few times. The V call is TRBV27, the J call TRBJ2-7, with D maybe TRBD1 (6 bases). With 6 bases removed from V and 6 bases from J, the gap between germline ends came to 18 bases. The CDR3 consists of 14 residues. The V gene's germline CDR1 is MNHEY and CDR2 SMNVEV (reference sequence). The CDR3 DNA reads TGTGCCAGCAGATGGTCGACAGGTTCCCGCGAGCAGTACTTC. This gives the protein CASRWSTGSREQYF.

V and J are TRBV5-1 and TRBJ2-5, with 9 bases fitting TRBD1. The V segment lost 3 bases and the J segment 3 bases; nucleotides outside the gene matches: 9. There are 16 residues in the CDR3. The germline V gene has CDR1 SGHRS and CDR2 YFSETQ. CDR3: CASSWSGTGREETQYF. CDR3 DNA sequence: TGCGCCAGCAGCTGGTCTGGGACAGGGAGGGAAGAGACCCAGTACTTC.

The chain has TRBV30 and TRBJ1-5; 7 nucleotides match TRBD1. Trimming removed 0 bases from V and 5 bases from J; junction bases left unmatched: 4. In germline, CDR1 is GTSNPN, CDR2 SVGIG (reference sequence). There are 14 residues in the CDR3. CDR3 DNA: TGTGCCTGGAGTGTTATGACAGGGCATCAGCCCCAGCATTTT. Residues: CAWSVMTGHQPQHF.

This chain's CDR3 is CASSPRSRGVSTDTQYF. The CDR3 DNA reads as TGCGCCAGCAGCCCACGTAGCCGCGGGGTTAGCACAGATACGCAGTATTTT. V usage is TRBV5-1 and J usage is TRBJ2-3; tentatively, D is TRBD2 (6 bases). Per the germline V gene, CDR1 is SGHRS and CDR2 is YFSETQ. This CDR3 is 17 amino acids long. Trimming cost V 4 bases and J 0 bases, with 18 bases left between them.

J is TRBJ1-1 and V is TRBV19; 7 bases line up with TRBD1. Trimming removed 10 bases from V and 1 base from J; junction bases left unmatched: 3. CDR1 LNHDA and CDR2 SQIVND come from the germline V gene (reference sequence). CDR3 length equals 12 residues. CDR3 coding DNA: TGTGCCACCGGGACAGAGAACACTGAAGCTTTCTTT. Encoded protein: CATGTENTEAFF.